This TCR beta chain originates from a study of vaccination and CD4 T cells after COVID-19. Overall study context: Cells were stimulated with overlapping spike peptides from SARS-CoV-2, HCoV-NL63, HCoV-OC43 and HCoV-229E.

With the Oncomine TCR Beta short-read assay, DNA from cultured CD4+ T cells was sequenced. The template was genomic DNA from cultured CD4+ T cells. MiXCR, applied by TCRdb to the PCR reads, yields one record per CDR3 protein. The sample holds around 4,400 distinct CDR3 sequences, roughly a fifth seen once. This clonotype came up a few times. Its antigen is still unknown. The CDR3 extends over 15 amino acids. Germline lookup yields CDR1 MNHEY and CDR2 SMNVEV (reference sequence). V lost 7 bases to trimming and J lost 3 bases, with 18 bases between them. The treatment was: roughly 11-day PBMC culture with coronavirus spike peptide pools or control peptides (ViraFEST assay). PBMCs, plated at some 1.8 million per well, were grown in the presence of around 10 IU/ml IL-2 and roughly 9.6 ug/ml peptide pools. With fresh IL-2 medium, half the medium was replaced on days 3 and 7.

J is TRBJ1-1 and V is TRBV27, with D perhaps matching TRBD1 (6 bases). The source is a human donor who had recovered from COVID-19. The sequencing input was CD4+ T cells from blood, cultured in vitro. The CDR3 loop reads CASKSGVILDTEAFF. CDR3 nucleotide sequence: TGTGCCAGCAAGTCAGGGGTTATTTTGGACACTGAAGCTTTCTTT.